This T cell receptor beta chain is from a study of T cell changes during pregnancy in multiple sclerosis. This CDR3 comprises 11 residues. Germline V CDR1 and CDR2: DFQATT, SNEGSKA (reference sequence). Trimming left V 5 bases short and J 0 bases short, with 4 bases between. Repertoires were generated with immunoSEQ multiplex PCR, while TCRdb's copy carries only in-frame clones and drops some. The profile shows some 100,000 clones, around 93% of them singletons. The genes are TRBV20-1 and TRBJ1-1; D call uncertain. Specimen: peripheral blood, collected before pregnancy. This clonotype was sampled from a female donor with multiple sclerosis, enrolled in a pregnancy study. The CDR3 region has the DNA TGCAGTGCTCCAGTGAACACTGAAGCTTTCTTT. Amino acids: CSAPVNTEAFF.